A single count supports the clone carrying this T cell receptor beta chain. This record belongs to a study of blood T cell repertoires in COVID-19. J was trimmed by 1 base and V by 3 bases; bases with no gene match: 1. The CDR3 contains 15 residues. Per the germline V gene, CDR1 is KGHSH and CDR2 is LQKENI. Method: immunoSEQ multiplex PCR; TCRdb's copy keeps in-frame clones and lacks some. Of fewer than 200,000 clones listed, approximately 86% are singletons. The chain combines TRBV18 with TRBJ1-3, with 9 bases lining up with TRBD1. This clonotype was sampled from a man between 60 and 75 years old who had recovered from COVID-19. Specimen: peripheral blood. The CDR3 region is CASSPGTGSGNTIYF. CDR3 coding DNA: TGTGCCAGCTCACCTGGGACAGGGTCTGGAAACACCATATATTTT.